This TCR beta chain was profiled in a study of blood T cell repertoires in COVID-19. Study details: The United States, Italy and Spain provided the acute and convalescent COVID-19 samples. The cDNA or gDNA used as material had been derived from T cells, B-cell-depleted T cells, or PBMCs.

Only in-frame clones appear in the TCRdb table, and some are missing; sequencing was by immunoSEQ multiplex PCR. Here the sample spans about 120,000 clones, roughly 79% being singletons. Germline V gene sequence: CDR1 SGHNT, CDR2 YENEEA. This CDR3 spans 12 amino acids. V was pared by 5 bases and J by 7 bases, with 3 bases of the junction left unmatched. This receptor was identified in a man in his 70s with acute or convalescent COVID-19. The J gene is TRBJ1-1, the V gene TRBV11-3; TRBD1 matches 8 bases. Material: peripheral blood. The CDR3 bases are TGTGCCAGCAGCCTTGACAGGGGTGAAGCTTTCTTT. It encodes CASSLDRGEAFF.